The 5 T cell receptor beta chains listed next were all sequenced from one sample in a study of T-cell memory formation after mild COVID-19 (TCRdb year 2021). The method behind the library was 5' RACE. The run used an Illumina NovaSeq 6000. TCRdb reworked the public reads: Q25 trimming with fastp, MiXCR clone assembly, productive beta chains retained. Each record represents a unique CDR3 protein, reported with the most common genes and DNA among its rows. For this sample there are tens of thousands of distinct CDR3 sequences; 25% appear just once. The top ten clones comprise about 40% of the sample. What was sequenced was PBMCs or a T cell subset sorted from them (not recorded which). The receptors stem from a man aged 18 to 30 who had mild COVID-19 (a few samples of this study predate the infection). The sample titles of this study are shuffled in the database, so cell type and time point are left out; the donor was told from shared clones.

V is TRBV6-5 and J is TRBJ2-3; 10 nucleotides align to TRBD2. Per the germline V gene, CDR1 is MNHEY and CDR2 is SVGAGI. V lost 5 bases and J lost 2; bases outside the gene matches: 4. The CDR3 length is 15 residues. The DNA of the CDR3 is TGTGCCAGCAGTACGAGCGGGGGGGCCACAGATACGCAGTATTTT. Residues: CASSTSGGATDTQYF.

The V and J genes are TRBV20-1 and TRBJ2-2; 16 nucleotides agree with TRBD2. V shed 5 bases and J 6 bases; nucleotides not matched to a gene: 12. The germline V gene has CDR1 DFQATT and CDR2 SNEGSKA (reference sequence). The CDR3 extends over 18 amino acids. The chain's CDR3 is CSASAGTSGGALSGELFF. Written as DNA, the CDR3 is TGCAGTGCTTCCGCTGGGACTAGCGGGGGGGCCCTCTCCGGGGAGCTGTTTTTT.

This clonotype was counted a few times. The chain recombines TRBV29-1 with TRBJ2-3; 10 bases match TRBD2. This CDR3 is built from 16 residues. The germline gives CDR1 SQVTM, CDR2 ANQGSEA. The V segment lost 0 bases and the J segment 1 base; nucleotides outside the gene matches: 4. In nucleotides, the CDR3 is TGCAGCGTTGAAGAAATCCTAGCGGGGGGCACAGATACGCAGTATTTT. Protein product: CSVEEILAGGTDTQYF.

The chain recombines TRBV4-3 with TRBJ2-1; 11 bases align to TRBD1. This CDR3 is built from 16 residues. Per germline, CDR1 LGHNA and CDR2 YSLEER. J lost 4 bases, V lost 3 bases, and 5 bases had no gene match. CDR3 region: CASSQFGTGGYNEQFF. The CDR3 coding sequence is TGCGCCAGCAGCCAGTTCGGGACAGGGGGTTACAATGAGCAGTTCTTC.

The chain combines TRBV11-2 with TRBJ2-7; D is unresolved. The CDR3 has 13 residues. The V end was cut by 6 bases, the J end by 3 bases, with 12 bases between. In germline, CDR1 is SGHAT, CDR2 FQNNGV. This CDR3 is CASSMDPLYEQYF. In DNA form, the CDR3 reads TGTGCCAGCAGTATGGACCCTCTCTACGAGCAGTACTTC.